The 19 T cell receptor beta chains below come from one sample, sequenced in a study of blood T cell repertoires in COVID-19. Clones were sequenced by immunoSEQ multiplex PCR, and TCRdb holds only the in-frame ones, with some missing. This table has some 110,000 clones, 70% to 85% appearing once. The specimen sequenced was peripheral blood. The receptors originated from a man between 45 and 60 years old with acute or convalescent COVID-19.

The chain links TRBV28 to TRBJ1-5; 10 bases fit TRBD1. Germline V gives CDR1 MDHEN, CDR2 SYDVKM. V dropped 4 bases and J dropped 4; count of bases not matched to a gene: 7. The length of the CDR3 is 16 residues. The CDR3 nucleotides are TGTGCCAGCAGTTACCTGACAGGGGGCGGTAATCAGCCCCAGCATTTT. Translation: CASSYLTGGGNQPQHF.

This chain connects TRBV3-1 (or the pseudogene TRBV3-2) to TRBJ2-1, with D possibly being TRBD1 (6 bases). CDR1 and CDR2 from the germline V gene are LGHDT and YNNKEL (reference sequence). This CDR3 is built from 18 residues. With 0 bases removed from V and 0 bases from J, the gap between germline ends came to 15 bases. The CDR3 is CASSQEGGITSSYNEQFF. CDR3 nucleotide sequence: TGTGCCAGCAGCCAAGAAGGGGGTATAACTAGCTCCTACAATGAGCAGTTCTTC.

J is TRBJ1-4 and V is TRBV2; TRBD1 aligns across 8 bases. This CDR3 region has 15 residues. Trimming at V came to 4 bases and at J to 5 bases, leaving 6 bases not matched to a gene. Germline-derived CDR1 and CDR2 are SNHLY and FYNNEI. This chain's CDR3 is CASSAPRDRNEKLFF. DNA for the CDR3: TGTGCCAGCAGTGCCCCCCGGGACAGGAATGAAAAACTGTTTTTT.

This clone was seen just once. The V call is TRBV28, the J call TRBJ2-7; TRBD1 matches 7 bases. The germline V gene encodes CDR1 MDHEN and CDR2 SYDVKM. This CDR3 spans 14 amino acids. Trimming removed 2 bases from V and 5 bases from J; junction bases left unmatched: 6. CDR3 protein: CASSLGRGINEQYF. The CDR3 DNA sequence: TGTGCCAGCAGTTTAGGCAGGGGGATAAACGAGCAGTACTTC.

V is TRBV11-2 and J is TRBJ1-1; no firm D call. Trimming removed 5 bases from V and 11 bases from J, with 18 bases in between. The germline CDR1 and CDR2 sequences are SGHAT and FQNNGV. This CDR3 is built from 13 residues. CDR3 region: CASSPIRARMAFF. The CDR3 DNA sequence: TGTGCCAGCAGCCCTATAAGAGCTAGGATGGCTTTCTTT.

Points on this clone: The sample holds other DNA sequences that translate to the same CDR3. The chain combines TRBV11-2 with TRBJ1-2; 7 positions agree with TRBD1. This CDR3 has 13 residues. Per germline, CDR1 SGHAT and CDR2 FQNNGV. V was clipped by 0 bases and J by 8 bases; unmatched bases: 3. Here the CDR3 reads CASSLDRGRGYTF. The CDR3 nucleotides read TGTGCCAGCAGCTTAGATAGGGGGCGCGGCTACACCTTC.

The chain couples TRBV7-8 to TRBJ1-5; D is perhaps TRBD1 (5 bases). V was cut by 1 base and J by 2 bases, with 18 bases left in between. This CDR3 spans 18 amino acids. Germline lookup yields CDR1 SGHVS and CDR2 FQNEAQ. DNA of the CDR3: TGTGCCAGCAGCTTAGTTATTCGAGGCAGGGATGGCAATCAGCCCCAGCATTTT. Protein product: CASSLVIRGRDGNQPQHF.

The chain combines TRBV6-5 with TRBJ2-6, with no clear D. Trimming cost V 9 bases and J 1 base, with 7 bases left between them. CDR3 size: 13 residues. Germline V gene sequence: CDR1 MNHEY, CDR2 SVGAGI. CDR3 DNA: TGTGCCAGTCAGTATTCTGGGGCCAACGTCCTGACTTTC. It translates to CASQYSGANVLTF.

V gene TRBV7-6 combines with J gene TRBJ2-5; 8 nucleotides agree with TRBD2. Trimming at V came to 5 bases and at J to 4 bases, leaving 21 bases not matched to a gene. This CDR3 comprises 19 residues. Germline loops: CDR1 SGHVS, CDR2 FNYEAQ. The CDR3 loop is CASSDDSGLGGTPTETQYF. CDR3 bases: TGTGCCAGCAGCGATGATTCGGGACTAGGGGGAACCCCTACAGAGACCCAGTACTTC.

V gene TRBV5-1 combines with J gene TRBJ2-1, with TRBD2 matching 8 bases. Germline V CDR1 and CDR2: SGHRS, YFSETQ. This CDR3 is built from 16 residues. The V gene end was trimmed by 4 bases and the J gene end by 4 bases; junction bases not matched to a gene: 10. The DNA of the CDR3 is TGCGCCAGCAGCCCAATTGGGAGCGGGGGTTACAATGAGCAGTTCTTC. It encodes CASSPIGSGGYNEQFF.

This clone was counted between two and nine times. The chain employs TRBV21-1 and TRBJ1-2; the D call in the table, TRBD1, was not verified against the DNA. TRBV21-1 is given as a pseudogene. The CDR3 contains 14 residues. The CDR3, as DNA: TGTGCCAGCATATGGCCACAGGTTTTCTATGGCTACACCTTC. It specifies CASIWPQVFYGYTF.

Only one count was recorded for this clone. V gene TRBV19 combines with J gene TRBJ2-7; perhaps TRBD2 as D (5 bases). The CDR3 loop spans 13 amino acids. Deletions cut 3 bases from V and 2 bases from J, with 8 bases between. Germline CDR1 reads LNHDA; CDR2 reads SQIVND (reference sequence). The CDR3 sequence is CASSMHGAYEQYF. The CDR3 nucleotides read TGTGCCAGTAGTATGCACGGGGCCTACGAGCAGTACTTC.

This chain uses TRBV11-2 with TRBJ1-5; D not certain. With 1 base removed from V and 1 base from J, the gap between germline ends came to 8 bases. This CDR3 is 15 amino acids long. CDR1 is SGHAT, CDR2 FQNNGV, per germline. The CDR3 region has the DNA TGTGCCAGCAGCTTAGGACTTTTCAGCAATCAGCCCCAGCATTTT. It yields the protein CASSLGLFSNQPQHF. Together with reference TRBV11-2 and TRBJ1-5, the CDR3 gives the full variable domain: EAGVAQSPRYKIIEKRQSVAFWCNPISGHATLYWYQQILGQGPKLLIQFQNNGVVDDSQLPKDRFSAERLKGVDSTLKIQPAKLEDSAVYLCASSLGLFSNQPQHFGDGTRLSIL.

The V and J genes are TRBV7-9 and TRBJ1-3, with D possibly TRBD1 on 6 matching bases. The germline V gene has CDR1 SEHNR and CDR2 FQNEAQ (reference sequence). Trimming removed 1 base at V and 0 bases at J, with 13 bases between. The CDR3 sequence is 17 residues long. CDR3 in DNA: TGTGCCAGCAGCTTAGGAATGGACAGCGCCTCTGGAAACACCATATATTTT. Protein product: CASSLGMDSASGNTIYF.

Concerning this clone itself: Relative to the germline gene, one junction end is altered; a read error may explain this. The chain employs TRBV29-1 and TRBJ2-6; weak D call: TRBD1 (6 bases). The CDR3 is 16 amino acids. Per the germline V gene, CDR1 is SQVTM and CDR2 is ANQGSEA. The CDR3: CRVACGGPCGANVLTF. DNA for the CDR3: TGCCGCGTTGCTTGTGGGGGCCCCTGTGGGGCCAACGTCCTGACTTTC.

The CDR3 is CASSRDQAELRETQYF. The CDR3 region has the DNA TGCGCCAGCAGTCGCGATCAAGCGGAGCTGAGGGAGACCCAGTACTTC. The rearrangement uses TRBV4-1 and TRBJ2-5; D possibly corresponds to TRBD2 (5 bases). With 6 bases removed from V and 5 bases from J, the gap between germline ends came to 22 bases. The CDR3 sequence is 16 residues long. The germline V gene encodes CDR1 MGHRA and CDR2 YSYEKL.

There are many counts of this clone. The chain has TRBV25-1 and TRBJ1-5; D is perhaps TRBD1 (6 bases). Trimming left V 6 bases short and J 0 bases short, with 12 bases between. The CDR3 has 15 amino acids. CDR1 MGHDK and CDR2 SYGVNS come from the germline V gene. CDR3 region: CASRGAGDSNQPQHF. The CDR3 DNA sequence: TGTGCCAGCAGGGGGGCAGGCGATAGCAATCAGCCCCAGCATTTT.

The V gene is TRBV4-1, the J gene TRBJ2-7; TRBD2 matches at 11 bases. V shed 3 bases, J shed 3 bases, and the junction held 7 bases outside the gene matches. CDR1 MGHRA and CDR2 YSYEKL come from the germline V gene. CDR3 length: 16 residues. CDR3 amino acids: CASSQELAGGLYEQYF. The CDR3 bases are TGCGCCAGCAGCCAGGAGCTAGCGGGAGGCCTCTACGAGCAGTACTTC.

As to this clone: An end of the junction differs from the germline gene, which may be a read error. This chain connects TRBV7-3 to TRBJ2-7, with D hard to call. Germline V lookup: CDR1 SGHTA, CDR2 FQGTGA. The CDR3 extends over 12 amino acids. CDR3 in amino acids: CATSHQNYEQYF. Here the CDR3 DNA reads TGTGCCACCAGCCACCAGAATTACGAGCAGTACTTC.